A selection of T cell receptor beta chains follows, all from one sample in a study of T cell responses to AZD1222 COVID-19 vaccine. The data were produced by immunoSEQ multiplex PCR, yet TCRdb's version contains in-frame clones alone and is incomplete. The sample contains roughly 140,000 clones, 85% to 95% of which appear only once. The starting material was peripheral blood, obtained on day 0 of AZD1222 vaccination. All receptors come from an adult in good health. CDR3s include the opening cysteine and the closing phenylalanine or tryptophan. Each record gives: D gene, J gene, V gene, clone size, CDR3 protein, CDR3 DNA. A D gene is named only where the DNA matches it firmly. Rows may omit the clone size; those that give it use once, few, many or a size class.

- | TRBJ2-1 | TRBV7-9 | - | CASSSTTPRHRDYNEQFF | TGTGCCAGCAGCAGCACAACCCCCCGGCACAGGGATTACAATGAGCAGTTCTTC
- | TRBJ1-5 | TRBV7-2 | - | CASSSTGPQHF | TGTGCCAGCAGCTCTACAGGGCCCCAGCATTTT
- | TRBJ1-6 | TRBV5-1 | - | CASSPLGAGSSYNSPLHF | TGCGCCAGCAGCCCCTTAGGGGCGGGCAGCTCCTATAATTCACCCCTCCACTTT
- | TRBJ1-2 | TRBV4-1 | few | CASSQGHGGARGYTF | TGCGCCAGCAGCCAAGGCCACGGGGGCGCGAGAGGCTACACCTTC
TRBD2 | TRBJ2-5 | TRBV5-4 | - | CASSLSRLNAGTRETQYF | TGTGCCAGCAGCTTGTCACGACTTAACGCAGGGACTAGGGAGACCCAGTACTTC
TRBD1 | TRBJ1-1 | TRBV3-1/TRBV3-2 | once | CASSRRQGDAEAFF | TGTGCCAGCAGCCGCCGGCAGGGGGACGCTGAAGCTTTCTTT
- | TRBJ1-2 | TRBV30 | - | CAWSVGGYGYTF | TGTGCCTGGAGTGTGGGGGGCTATGGCTACACCTTC
- | TRBJ1-5 | TRBV7-6 | few | CASSLLDTTGNQPQHF | TGTGCCAGCAGCCTCCTTGACACTACGGGCAATCAGCCCCAGCATTTT
- | TRBJ2-3 | TRBV6-5 | - | CASSYVATDTQYF | TGTGCCAGCAGTTACGTGGCCACAGATACGCAGTATTTT
- | TRBJ1-6 | TRBV5-1 | - | CASSLLGENNSPLHF | TGCGCCAGCAGCTTACTAGGAGAGAATAATTCACCCCTCCACTTT
- | TRBJ2-3 | TRBV2 | - | CASRGGPSTDTQYF | TGTGCCAGCAGGGGGGGCCCTAGCACAGATACGCAGTATTTT
- | TRBJ1-3 | TRBV19 | once | CASSTGEAGNTIYF | TGTGCCAGTAGTACAGGGGAGGCTGGAAACACCATATATTTT
TRBD1 | TRBJ2-3 | TRBV4-1 | - | CASSRRQGADTQYF | TGCGCCAGCAGCCGAAGACAGGGCGCAGATACGCAGTATTTT
TRBD2 | TRBJ2-1 | TRBV5-4 | - | CASSRGLAGTSGQFF | TGTGCCAGCAGCCGAGGACTAGCGGGGACGTCGGGGCAGTTCTTC
- | TRBJ1-2 | TRBV3-1/TRBV3-2 | - | CASSQRDINYGYTF | TGTGCCAGCAGCCAACGGGACATTAACTATGGCTACACCTTC
- | TRBJ2-6 | TRBV27 | - | CASSWGSGSGANVLTF | TGTGCCAGCAGTTGGGGTAGCGGCTCTGGGGCCAACGTCCTGACTTTC
TRBD1 | TRBJ1-2 | TRBV2 | - | CASSESFRGGYGYTF | TGTGCCAGCAGTGAATCGTTCAGGGGGGGCTATGGCTACACCTTC
- | TRBJ2-3 | TRBV5-1 | - | CASRKVIIPDTQYF | TGCGCCAGCAGAAAGGTAATCATCCCAGATACGCAGTATTTT
- | TRBJ2-1 | TRBV5-1 | - | CASSFGLQYNEQFF | TGCGCCAGCAGCTTCGGACTTCAGTACAATGAGCAGTTCTTC
- | TRBJ2-3 | TRBV9 | - | CASSVAARGWGTDTQYF | TGTGCCAGCAGCGTAGCGGCTAGAGGGTGGGGCACAGATACGCAGTATTTT
TRBD2 | TRBJ2-3 | TRBV28 | - | CASSAYLAGAFGGTDTQYF | TGTGCCAGCAGTGCGTATCTAGCGGGAGCTTTCGGTGGCACAGATACGCAGTATTTT
- | TRBJ1-5 | TRBV24-1 | - | CATSVGGGGNQPQHF | TGTGCCACCAGTGTAGGGGGAGGGGGCAATCAGCCCCAGCATTTT
- | TRBJ2-5 | TRBV3-1/TRBV3-2 | - | CASGLGETQYF | TGTGCCAGCGGCCTGGGGGAGACCCAGTACTTC
- | TRBJ2-3 | TRBV7-2 | - | CASSYSRTDTQYF | TGTGCCAGCAGCTACTCTCGGACAGATACGCAGTATTTT
TRBD1 | TRBJ2-1 | TRBV6-4 | - | CASSDSNIPAGQGSDEQFF | TGTGCCAGCAGTGACTCGAATATTCCGGCGGGACAGGGTAGTGATGAGCAGTTCTTC
- | TRBJ1-3 | TRBV9 | - | CASSVGGQGRARLGNTIYF | TGTGCCAGCAGCGTAGGGGGGCAGGGGCGCGCAAGGCTCGGAAACACCATATATTTT
- | TRBJ2-3 | TRBV28 | - | CASTDPGGSTDTQYF | TGTGCCAGCACTGACCCCGGCGGTAGCACAGATACGCAGTATTTT
TRBD1 | TRBJ2-4 | TRBV15 | - | CATSSGGTPAKNIQYF | TGTGCCACCAGTTCAGGGGGCACCCCAGCCAAAAACATTCAGTACTTC
TRBD2 | TRBJ2-1 | TRBV19 | - | CASRPLAGVYNEQFF | TGTGCCAGTAGGCCACTAGCGGGAGTGTATAATGAGCAGTTCTTC
- | TRBJ1-5 | TRBV27 | - | CASGKGTEPQHF | TGTGCCAGCGGGAAAGGGACGGAGCCCCAGCATTTT
- | TRBJ1-5 | TRBV18 | - | CASSLGENQPQHF | TGTGCCAGCTCATTAGGGGAGAATCAGCCCCAGCATTTT
- | TRBJ2-2 | TRBV21-1 | - | CASSKRSRGANTGELFF | TGTGCCAGCAGCAAAAGGTCAAGAGGGGCGAACACCGGGGAGCTGTTTTTT
TRBD1 | TRBJ1-1 | TRBV19 | - | CASTSGGFLTEAFF | TGTGCTAGTACGTCAGGGGGCTTCTTAACTGAAGCTTTCTTT
- | TRBJ1-2 | TRBV27 | - | CASSLAWGNYGYTF | TGTGCCAGCAGTTTAGCGTGGGGGAACTATGGCTACACCTTC
- | TRBJ2-1 | TRBV5-4 | - | CASSLVGDEQFF | TGTGCCAGCAGCTTGGTGGGTGATGAGCAGTTCTTC
- | TRBJ1-1 | TRBV5-1 | - | CASSSFLNTEAFF | TGCGCCAGCAGCTCTTTCCTGAACACTGAAGCTTTCTTT
TRBD2 | TRBJ2-3 | TRBV28 | - | CASSPPPSLPTSGRPSTDTQYF | TGTGCCAGCAGTCCCCCACCCTCACTTCCAACTAGCGGGAGGCCAAGCACAGATACGCAGTATTTT
TRBD1 | TRBJ2-4 | TRBV6-5 | - | CASSKQTGGGNIQYF | TGTGCCAGCAGTAAACAGACAGGGGGAGGAAACATTCAGTACTTC
- | TRBJ1-3 | TRBV7-2 | - | CASSVRGSPGNTIYF | TGTGCCAGCAGCGTGAGGGGGTCCCCTGGAAACACCATATATTTT
TRBD2 | TRBJ2-3 | TRBV27 | - | CASSPPGLAGGSSTDTQYF | TGTGCCAGCAGTCCACCGGGACTAGCGGGAGGATCTAGCACAGATACGCAGTATTTT
- | TRBJ1-4 | TRBV14 | - | CASSQVDPLGELFF | TGTGCCAGCAGCCAAGTAGACCCCCTCGGGGAACTGTTTTTT
- | TRBJ1-2 | TRBV4-1 | - | CASSQSTGLSGYTF | TGCGCCAGCAGCCAAAGTACCGGCCTTAGCGGCTACACCTTC
- | TRBJ1-5 | TRBV2 | - | CASKGGVGQPQHF | TGTGCCAGCAAGGGTGGGGTAGGCCAGCCCCAGCATTTT
TRBD1 | TRBJ1-4 | TRBV18 | - | CASSPPLGGREKLFF | TGTGCCAGCTCACCACCGTTAGGGGGCCGGGAAAAACTGTTTTTT
- | TRBJ1-1 | TRBV6-1 | - | CASSEDGSAKAFF | TGTGCCAGCAGTGAAGACGGTTCCGCTAAAGCTTTCTTT